Below, 3 T cell receptor beta chains from the same sample are listed, as sequenced in a study of cytomegalovirus exposure and HLA in healthy donors. Researchers ran the PCR with 60 Vbeta and 13 Jbeta primers. Measured with immunoSEQ multiplex PCR; TCRdb has only the in-frame clones, and not every one. The sample lists around 160,000 clones; approximately 79% were seen once. Sample: PBMCs. These receptors all come from a human donor in good health.

This clone has more than one count but fewer than ten. CDR3 sequence reads: CASSRATGGAGNTIYF. The CDR3 coding sequence is TGCGCCAGCAGCCGAGCCACAGGGGGCGCCGGAAACACCATATATTTT. The chain employs TRBV4-3 and TRBJ1-3; 9 bases agree with TRBD1. The V gene's germline CDR1 is LGHNA and CDR2 YSLEER. This CDR3 has 16 residues. V lost 4 bases and J lost 4; bases outside the gene matches: 8.

CDR3: CASSARTGGNTEAFF. CDR3 nucleotides: TGTGCCAGCAGCGCTCGGACAGGGGGGAACACTGAAGCTTTCTTT. The chain uses TRBV9 and TRBJ1-1; 10 bases are shared with TRBD1. From germline, CDR1 is SGDLS and CDR2 YYNGEE. This CDR3 is 15 amino acids long. V was pared by 3 bases and J by 1 base, with 3 bases of the junction left unmatched.

The J gene is TRBJ2-5, the V gene TRBV5-4, with TRBD2 identical over 12 bases. CDR1 is SGHNT, CDR2 YYREEE, per germline (reference sequence). This CDR3 comprises 15 residues. The V gene end was trimmed by 4 bases and the J gene end by 9 bases; junction bases not matched to a gene: 10. The CDR3 protein is CASSRTSGDKESQYF. For the CDR3, the DNA is TGTGCCAGCAGCAGGACTAGCGGGGATAAGGAGTCCCAGTACTTC.